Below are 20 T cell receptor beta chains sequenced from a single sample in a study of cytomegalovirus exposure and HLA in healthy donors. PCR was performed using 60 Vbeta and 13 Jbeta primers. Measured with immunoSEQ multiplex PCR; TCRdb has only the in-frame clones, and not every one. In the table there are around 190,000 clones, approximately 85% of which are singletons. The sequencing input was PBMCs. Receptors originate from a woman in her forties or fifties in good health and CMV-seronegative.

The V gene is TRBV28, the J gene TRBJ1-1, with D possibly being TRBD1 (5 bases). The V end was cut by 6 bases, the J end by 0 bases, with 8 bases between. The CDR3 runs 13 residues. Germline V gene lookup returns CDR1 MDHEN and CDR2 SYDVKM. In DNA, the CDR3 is TGTGCCAGCAGGGGAGGGGTGAACACTGAAGCTTTCTTT. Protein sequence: CASRGGVNTEAFF.

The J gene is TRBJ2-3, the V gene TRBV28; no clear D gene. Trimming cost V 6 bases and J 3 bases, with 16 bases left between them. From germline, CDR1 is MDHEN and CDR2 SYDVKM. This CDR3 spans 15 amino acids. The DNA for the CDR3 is TGTGCCAGCAGCCTACCGGGTCCTAATACAGATACGCAGTATTTT. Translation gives CASSLPGPNTDTQYF.

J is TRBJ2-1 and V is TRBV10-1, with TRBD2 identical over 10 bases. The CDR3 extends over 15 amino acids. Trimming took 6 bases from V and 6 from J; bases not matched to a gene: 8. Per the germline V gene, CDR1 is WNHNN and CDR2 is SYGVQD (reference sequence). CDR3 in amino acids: CASRTSGPPGNEQFF. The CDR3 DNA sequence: TGCGCCAGCAGGACTAGCGGGCCCCCGGGCAATGAGCAGTTCTTC.

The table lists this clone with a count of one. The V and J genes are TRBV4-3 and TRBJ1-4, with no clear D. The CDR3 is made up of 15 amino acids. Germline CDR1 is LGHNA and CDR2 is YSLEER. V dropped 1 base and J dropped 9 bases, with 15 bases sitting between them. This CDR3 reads CASSQALQAGQKLFF. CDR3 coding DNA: TGCGCCAGCAGCCAAGCCTTGCAGGCCGGTCAAAAACTGTTTTTT.

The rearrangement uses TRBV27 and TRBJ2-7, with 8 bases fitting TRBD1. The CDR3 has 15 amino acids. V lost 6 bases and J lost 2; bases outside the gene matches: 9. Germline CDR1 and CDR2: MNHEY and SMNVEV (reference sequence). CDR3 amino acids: CASRGPGTGPYEQYF. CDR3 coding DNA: TGTGCCAGCAGGGGACCCGGGACAGGTCCCTACGAGCAGTACTTC.

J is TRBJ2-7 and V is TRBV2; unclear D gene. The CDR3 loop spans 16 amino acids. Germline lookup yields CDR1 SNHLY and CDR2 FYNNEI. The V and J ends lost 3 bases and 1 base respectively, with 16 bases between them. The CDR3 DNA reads TGTGCCAGCAGTGACAGTGACACCCTGGGTTCCTACGAGCAGTACTTC. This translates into CASSDSDTLGSYEQYF. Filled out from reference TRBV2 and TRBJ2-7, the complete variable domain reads EPEVTQTPSHQVTQMGQEVILRCVPISNHLYFYWYRQILGQKVEFLVSFYNNEISEKSEIFDDQFSVERPDGSNFTLKIRSTKLEDSAMYFCASSDSDTLGSYEQYFGPGTRLTVT.

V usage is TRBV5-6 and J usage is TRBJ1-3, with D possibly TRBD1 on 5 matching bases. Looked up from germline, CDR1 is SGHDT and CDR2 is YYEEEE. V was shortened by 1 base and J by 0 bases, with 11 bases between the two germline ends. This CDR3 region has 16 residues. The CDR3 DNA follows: TGTGCCAGCAGCTTGCGCGGGGACGGCTCTGGAAACACCATATATTTT. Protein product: CASSLRGDGSGNTIYF.

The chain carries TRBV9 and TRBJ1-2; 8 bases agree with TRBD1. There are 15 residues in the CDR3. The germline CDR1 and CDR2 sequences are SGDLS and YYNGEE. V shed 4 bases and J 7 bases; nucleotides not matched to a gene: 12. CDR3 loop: CASSPAQNRGSGYTF. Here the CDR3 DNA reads TGTGCCAGCAGCCCAGCCCAGAACAGGGGGTCTGGCTACACCTTC.

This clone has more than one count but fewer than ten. The CDR3 nucleotides read TGTGCCAGCAGCTTAAGGGGGAACACTGAAGCTTTCTTT. Translating it yields CASSLRGNTEAFF. V is TRBV7-2 and J is TRBJ1-1; D may be TRBD1 (5 bases). Trimming took off 2 bases at V and 1 base at J, with 5 bases between the two ends. The germline V gene encodes CDR1 SGHTA and CDR2 FQGNSA. This CDR3 has 13 residues. Filled out from reference TRBV7-2 and TRBJ1-1, the complete variable domain reads GAGVSQSPSNKVTEKGKDVELRCDPISGHTALYWYRQSLGQGLEFLIYFQGNSAPDKSGLPSDRFSAERTGGSVSTLTIQRTQQEDSAVYLCASSLRGNTEAFFGQGTRLTVV.

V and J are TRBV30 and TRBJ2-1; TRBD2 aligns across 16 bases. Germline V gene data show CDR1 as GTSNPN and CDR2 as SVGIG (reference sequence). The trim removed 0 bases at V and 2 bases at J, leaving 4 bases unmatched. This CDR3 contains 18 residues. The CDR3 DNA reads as TGTGCCTGGAGTGTGGGACTAGCGGGAGGGGGAACCTACAATGAGCAGTTCTTC. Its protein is CAWSVGLAGGGTYNEQFF.

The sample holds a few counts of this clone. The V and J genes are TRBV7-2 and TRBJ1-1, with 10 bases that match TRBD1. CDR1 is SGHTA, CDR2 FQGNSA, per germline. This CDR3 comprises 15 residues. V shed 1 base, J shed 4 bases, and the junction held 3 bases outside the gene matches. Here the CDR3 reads CASSLGTGGLTEAFF. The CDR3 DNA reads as TGTGCCAGCAGCTTAGGGACAGGGGGTCTCACTGAAGCTTTCTTT.

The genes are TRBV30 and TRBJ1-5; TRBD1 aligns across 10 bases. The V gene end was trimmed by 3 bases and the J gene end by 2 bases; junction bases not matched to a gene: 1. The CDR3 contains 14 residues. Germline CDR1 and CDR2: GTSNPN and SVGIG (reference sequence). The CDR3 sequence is CAWSGTGGNQPQHF. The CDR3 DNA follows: TGTGCCTGGAGCGGGACAGGGGGCAATCAGCCCCAGCATTTT. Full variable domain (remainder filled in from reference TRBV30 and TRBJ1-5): SQTIHQWPATLVQPVGSPLSLECTVEGTSNPNLYWYRQAAGRGLQLLFYSVGIGQISSEVPQNLSASRPQDRQFILSSKKLLLSDSGFYLCAWSGTGGNQPQHFGDGTRLSIL.

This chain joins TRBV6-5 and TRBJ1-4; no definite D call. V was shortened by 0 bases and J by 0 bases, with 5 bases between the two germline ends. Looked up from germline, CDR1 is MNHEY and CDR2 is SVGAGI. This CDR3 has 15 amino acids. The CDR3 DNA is TGTGCCAGCAGTTACTCGGCGGCAACTAATGAAAAACTGTTTTTT. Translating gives CASSYSAATNEKLFF.

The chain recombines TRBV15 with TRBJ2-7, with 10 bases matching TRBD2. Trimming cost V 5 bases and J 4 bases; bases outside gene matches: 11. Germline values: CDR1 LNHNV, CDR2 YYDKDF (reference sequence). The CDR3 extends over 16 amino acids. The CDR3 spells CATSVGLAASFYEQYF. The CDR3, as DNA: TGTGCCACCAGCGTCGGACTAGCGGCCTCATTTTACGAGCAGTACTTC.

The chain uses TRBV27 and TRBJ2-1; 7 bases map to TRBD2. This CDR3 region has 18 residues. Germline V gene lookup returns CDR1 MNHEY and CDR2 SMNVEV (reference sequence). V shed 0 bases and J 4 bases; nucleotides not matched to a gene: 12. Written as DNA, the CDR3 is TGTGCCAGCAGTTTATCCCGTCTGGCTAGCGGAGAATACAATGAGCAGTTCTTC. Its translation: CASSLSRLASGEYNEQFF.

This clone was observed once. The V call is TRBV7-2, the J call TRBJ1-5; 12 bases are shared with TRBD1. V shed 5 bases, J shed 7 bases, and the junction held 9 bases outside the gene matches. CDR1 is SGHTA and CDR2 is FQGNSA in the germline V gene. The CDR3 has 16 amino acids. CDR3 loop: CASSRDRGLARQPQHF. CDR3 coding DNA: TGTGCCAGCAGCCGGGACAGGGGGCTCGCGCGACAGCCCCAGCATTTT.

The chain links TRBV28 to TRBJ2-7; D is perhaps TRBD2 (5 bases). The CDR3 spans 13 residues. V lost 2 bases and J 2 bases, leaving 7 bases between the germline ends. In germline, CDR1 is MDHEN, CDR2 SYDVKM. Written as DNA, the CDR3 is TGTGCCAGCAGTTTAAGCGGTCCCTACGAGCAGTACTTC. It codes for CASSLSGPYEQYF.

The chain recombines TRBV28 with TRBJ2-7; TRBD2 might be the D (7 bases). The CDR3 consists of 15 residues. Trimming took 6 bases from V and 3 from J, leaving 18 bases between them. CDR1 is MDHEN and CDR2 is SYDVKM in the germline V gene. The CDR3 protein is CASSVGGGALYEQYF. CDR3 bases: TGTGCCAGCAGCGTGGGGGGGGGCGCCCTCTACGAGCAGTACTTC.

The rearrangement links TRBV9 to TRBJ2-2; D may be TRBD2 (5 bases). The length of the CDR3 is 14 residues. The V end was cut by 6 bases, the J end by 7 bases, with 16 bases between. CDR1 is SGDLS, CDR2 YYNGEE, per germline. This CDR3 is CASNPREFRGELFF. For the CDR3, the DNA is TGTGCCAGCAACCCGAGGGAGTTCCGCGGGGAGCTGTTTTTT.

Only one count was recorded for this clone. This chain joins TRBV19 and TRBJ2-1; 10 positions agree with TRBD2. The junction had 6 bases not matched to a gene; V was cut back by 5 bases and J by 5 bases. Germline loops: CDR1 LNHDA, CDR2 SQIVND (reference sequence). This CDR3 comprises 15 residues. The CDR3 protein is CASSPTSGAHNEQFF. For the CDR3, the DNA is TGTGCCAGTAGTCCAACTAGCGGGGCTCACAATGAGCAGTTCTTC.